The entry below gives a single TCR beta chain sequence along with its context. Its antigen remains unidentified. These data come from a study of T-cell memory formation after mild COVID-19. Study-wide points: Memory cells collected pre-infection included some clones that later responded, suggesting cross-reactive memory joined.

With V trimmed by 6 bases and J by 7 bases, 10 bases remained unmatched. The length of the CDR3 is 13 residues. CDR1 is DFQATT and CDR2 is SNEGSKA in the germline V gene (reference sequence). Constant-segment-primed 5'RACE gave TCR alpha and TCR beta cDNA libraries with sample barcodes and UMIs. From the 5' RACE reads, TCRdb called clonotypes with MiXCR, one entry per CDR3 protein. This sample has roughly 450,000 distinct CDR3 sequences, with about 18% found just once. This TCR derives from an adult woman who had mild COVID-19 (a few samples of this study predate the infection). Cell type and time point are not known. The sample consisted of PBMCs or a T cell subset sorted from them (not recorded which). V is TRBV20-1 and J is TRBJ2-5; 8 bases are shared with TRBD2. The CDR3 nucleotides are TGCAGTGCCCCGGGACTAGAGGGGTGGACCCAGTACTTC. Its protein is CSAPGLEGWTQYF.